Listed here are 28 T cell receptor beta chains from one sample, sequenced in a study of T cell changes during pregnancy in multiple sclerosis. This table comes from immunoSEQ multiplex PCR, and its TCRdb copy is limited to in-frame clones, with some not included. The sample records tens of thousands of clones, about 91% being singletons. The source material was peripheral blood, sampled before pregnancy. The receptors originated from a female donor with multiple sclerosis, enrolled in a pregnancy study.

The chain joins TRBV29-1 to TRBJ2-7; D possibly corresponds to TRBD1 (5 bases). The germline V gene has CDR1 SQVTM and CDR2 ANQGSEA. CDR3 length: 13 amino acids. Trimming stripped 5 bases from V and 0 bases from J, with 11 bases between. The CDR3 reads CSVKGRDSYEQYF. Here the CDR3 DNA reads TGCAGCGTTAAGGGCAGGGACTCCTACGAGCAGTACTTC.

This clone occurred a few times. The chain has TRBV6-4 and TRBJ2-3; 8 nucleotides agree with TRBD2. Germline CDR1 is MRHNA and CDR2 is SNTAGT. The CDR3 contains 14 residues. Losses at the gene ends were 4 bases for V and 6 bases for J; bases not matched to a gene: 6. The CDR3 loop is CASSAGGPGDTQYF. Here the CDR3 DNA reads TGTGCCAGCAGTGCGGGAGGGCCAGGGGATACGCAGTATTTT.

V and J are TRBV9 and TRBJ2-3; the match to TRBD2 covers 12 bases. The germline V gene has CDR1 SGDLS and CDR2 YYNGEE. The V and J ends lost 4 bases and 5 bases, in that order; junction bases with no gene match: 8. CDR3 size: 16 residues. CDR3 DNA sequence: TGTGCCAGCAGCTCCCGACTAGCGGGAGTTATAGATACGCAGTATTTT. It yields the protein CASSSRLAGVIDTQYF.

The rearrangement joins TRBV6-1 to TRBJ1-5; a weak D match, TRBD1 (5 bases). V was trimmed by 1 base and J by 9 bases, leaving 10 bases between them. The CDR3 is made up of 13 amino acids. From germline, CDR1 is MNHNS and CDR2 SASEGT. The CDR3 spells CASSEGGTRPQHF. The DNA for the CDR3 is TGTGCCAGCAGTGAAGGGGGCACGCGGCCCCAGCATTTT.

This clone is a singleton in its sample. This chain links TRBV5-1 with TRBJ2-1; 12 positions match TRBD2. Germline CDR1 and CDR2: SGHRS and YFSETQ. This CDR3 comprises 14 residues. After removal of 2 bases from V and 14 bases from J, the junction contained 8 bases not matched to a gene. CDR3 DNA: TGCGCCAGCAGCTTAGAGACTAGCGGGAGTGCGAAGTTCTTC. Encoded protein: CASSLETSGSAKFF.

The V gene is TRBV7-9, the J gene TRBJ2-7, with TRBD1 matching 8 bases. CDR3 length: 15 residues. Germline V CDR1 and CDR2: SEHNR, FQNEAQ (reference sequence). Losses at the gene ends were 6 bases for V and 4 bases for J; bases not matched to a gene: 11. Here the CDR3 DNA reads TGTGCCAGCAGTCAAGGGACAGGCCCCCCTTACGAGCAGTACTTC. Translated, it gives CASSQGTGPPYEQYF.

V gene TRBV6-1 combines with J gene TRBJ2-2; TRBD1 aligns across 7 bases. Unmatched junction bases numbered 5, after V lost 5 bases and J lost 2 bases. Germline assignment: CDR1 MNHNS and CDR2 SASEGT. CDR3 length: 15 residues. This CDR3 reads CASSLGQQNTGELFF. CDR3 nucleotides: TGTGCCAGCAGTTTGGGACAGCAAAACACCGGGGAGCTGTTTTTT.

The chain recombines TRBV7-9 with TRBJ2-7, with D possibly being TRBD1 (5 bases). CDR1 and CDR2 from the germline V gene are SEHNR and FQNEAQ (reference sequence). The CDR3 has 14 amino acids. The V end lost 5 bases, the J end lost 1 base, and 12 bases lay between the germline ends. The CDR3 coding sequence is TGTGCCAGCAGCCCGTGGGGCGGTTCCTACGAGCAGTACTTC. Its protein is CASSPWGGSYEQYF. The variable domain in full, completed from reference TRBV7-9 and TRBJ2-7, reads DTGVSQNPRHKITKRGQNVTFRCDPISEHNRLYWYRQTLGQGPEFLTYFQNEAQLEKSRLLSDRFSAERPKGSFSTLEIQRTEQGDSAMYLCASSPWGGSYEQYFGPGTRLTVT.

The J gene is TRBJ2-1, the V gene TRBV30, with D possibly matching TRBD1 (5 bases). The germline gives CDR1 GTSNPN, CDR2 SVGIG (reference sequence). This CDR3 spans 13 amino acids. Trimming pared 3 bases from V and 6 bases from J, leaving 12 bases between. The CDR3 reads CAWRGQTVNEQFF. DNA of the CDR3: TGTGCCTGGAGGGGGCAGACCGTCAATGAGCAGTTCTTC.

The V and J genes are TRBV6-6 and TRBJ2-2, with a tentative D call TRBD2 (5 bases). CDR1 MNHNY and CDR2 SVGAGI come from the germline V gene (reference sequence). The CDR3 extends over 12 amino acids. Trimming stripped 8 bases from V and 7 bases from J, with 11 bases between. DNA of the CDR3: TGTGCCAGCGTTCCGGGGAACGGGGAGCTGTTTTTT. It codes for CASVPGNGELFF.

The V gene is TRBV28, the J gene TRBJ2-7; D call uncertain. The ends were cut back, 6 bases at V and 4 bases at J, with 16 bases in the middle. The CDR3 covers 14 residues. Germline CDR1 reads MDHEN; CDR2 reads SYDVKM. In DNA, the CDR3 is TGTGCCAGCAGCCACTACGGCCCCGCGTACGAGCAGTACTTC. It codes for CASSHYGPAYEQYF.

The chain joins TRBV5-6 to TRBJ2-5; TRBD2 agrees at 12 bases. The CDR3 runs to 16 residues. The ends lost 0 bases at V and 5 bases at J; junction bases unmatched: 5. Germline values: CDR1 SGHDT, CDR2 YYEEEE. DNA for the CDR3: TGTGCCAGCAGCTTGGGACTAGCGGGAGCGGTCGAGACCCAGTACTTC. This encodes CASSLGLAGAVETQYF.

The chain carries TRBV6-5 and TRBJ2-7; no clear D. With 3 bases removed from V and 5 bases from J, the gap between germline ends came to 17 bases. The CDR3 spans 15 residues. Germline values: CDR1 MNHEY, CDR2 SVGAGI. The CDR3 loop reads CASSYYSYSSDEQYF. As DNA, the CDR3 is TGTGCCAGCAGTTATTACTCATACAGCTCAGACGAGCAGTACTTC.

This chain uses TRBV5-4 with TRBJ1-1; tentative D call: TRBD1 (5 bases). Germline lookup yields CDR1 SGHNT and CDR2 YYREEE (reference sequence). The CDR3 is made up of 15 amino acids. V lost 3 bases and J 3 bases, leaving 15 bases between the germline ends. The CDR3 sequence: CASSSSPRQHTEAFF. The CDR3 nucleotides read TGTGCCAGCAGCTCGAGTCCCCGACAGCACACTGAAGCTTTCTTT.

The table lists this clone with a count of one. The V and J genes are TRBV9 and TRBJ2-5; 7 bases are a match to TRBD1. The CDR3 sequence is 16 residues long. The V gene end was trimmed by 3 bases and the J gene end by 0 bases; junction bases not matched to a gene: 8. Germline CDR1 and CDR2: SGDLS and YYNGEE. Written as DNA, the CDR3 is TGTGCCAGCAGCGGACGGGACAGCCCTTACCAAGAGACCCAGTACTTC. This codes for CASSGRDSPYQETQYF.

As for this clone: Sequence at one end of the junction differs from germline and may be a read error. The chain recombines TRBV6-5 with TRBJ2-7, with TRBD1 matching 8 bases. The CDR3 consists of 14 residues. Germline V lookup: CDR1 MNHEY, CDR2 SVGAGI. Written as DNA, the CDR3 is TGTGCCAGCAGTGCCACCGCCGGCCAGGGGGCGCCGGACTTC. Translating gives CASSATAGQGAPDF.

The chain recombines TRBV5-1 with TRBJ2-7; possibly TRBD1 for D (6 bases). The CDR3 totals 13 residues. The germline CDR1 and CDR2 sequences are SGHRS and YFSETQ. V dropped 2 bases and J dropped 4 bases, with 10 bases sitting between them. The CDR3 reads CASSLQGPYEQYF. CDR3 DNA: TGCGCCAGCAGCTTACAGGGTCCTTACGAGCAGTACTTC.

The chain employs TRBV6-4 and TRBJ1-4; 8 positions agree with TRBD1. V trimming: 5 bases; J trimming: 4 bases; junction bases outside the gene matches: 6. The CDR3 extends over 15 amino acids. The germline V gene encodes CDR1 MRHNA and CDR2 SNTAGT. CDR3 sequence reads: CASSFGTGDNEKLFF. For the CDR3, the DNA is TGTGCCAGCAGTTTTGGGACAGGAGATAATGAAAAACTGTTTTTT.

The gene calls are TRBV5-1 and TRBJ2-7; TRBD1 agrees at 9 bases. Germline CDR1 and CDR2: SGHRS and YFSETQ. Losses at the gene ends were 4 bases for V and 5 bases for J; bases not matched to a gene: 4. The length of the CDR3 is 13 residues. The CDR3: CASSRDRADEQYF. The CDR3 coding sequence is TGCGCCAGCAGCCGGGACAGGGCGGACGAGCAGTACTTC.

The genes are TRBV28 and TRBJ1-1, with 7 bases lining up with TRBD1. With 5 bases clipped from V and 3 bases from J, the junction kept 6 bases outside the gene matches. CDR3 length equals 14 residues. Germline CDR1 MDHEN, CDR2 SYDVKM. The CDR3 DNA reads TGTGCCAGCAGTAAAGGGGGCTCTTACACTGAAGCTTTCTTT. Amino acid sequence: CASSKGGSYTEAFF. Full variable domain (outside the CDR3, taken from reference TRBV28 and TRBJ1-1): DVKVTQSSRYLVKRTGEKVFLECVQDMDHENMFWYRQDPGLGLRLIYFSYDVKMKEKGDIPEGYSVSREKKERFSLILESASTNQTSMYLCASSKGGSYTEAFFGQGTRLTVV.

The chain combines TRBV4-1 with TRBJ2-2, with D unresolved. Trimming removed 0 bases at V and 6 bases at J, with 5 bases between. The CDR3 extends over 13 amino acids. Germline V gives CDR1 MGHRA, CDR2 YSYEKL. The CDR3 reads CASSQEAAGELFF. CDR3 DNA: TGCGCCAGCAGCCAAGAGGCGGCCGGGGAGCTGTTTTTT.

For this clone: Other DNA sequences in the sample encode the same CDR3. This sequence joins TRBV29-1 and TRBJ2-1; D not certain. V gave up 5 bases and J gave up 0 bases, with 8 bases separating them. Germline loops: CDR1 SQVTM, CDR2 ANQGSEA. CDR3 length equals 13 residues. CDR3 sequence reads: CSVSSPSYNEQFF. As DNA, the CDR3 is TGCAGCGTTAGTAGCCCCTCCTACAATGAGCAGTTCTTC.

The J gene is TRBJ2-3, the V gene TRBV7-9; weak D call: TRBD1 (6 bases). CDR1 is SEHNR, CDR2 FQNEAQ, per germline (reference sequence). V was trimmed by 4 bases and J by 0 bases, leaving 14 bases between them. The CDR3 sequence is 16 residues long. The CDR3 sequence is CASSSKQGGSTDTQYF. The CDR3 region has the DNA TGTGCCAGCAGCTCGAAACAGGGCGGGAGCACAGATACGCAGTATTTT.

This sequence joins TRBV19 and TRBJ1-3; maybe TRBD1 (5 bases). The CDR3 sequence is 14 residues long. Looked up from germline, CDR1 is LNHDA and CDR2 is SQIVND (reference sequence). V was cut by 1 base and J by 4 bases, with 8 bases left in between. The CDR3 DNA follows: TGTGCCAGTAGTATAGCAGGGTCCGGAAACACCATATATTTT. Its translation: CASSIAGSGNTIYF.

The genes are TRBV5-8 and TRBJ1-2, with D unclear. CDR1 and CDR2 (germline): SGHTS, YDEGEE. Trimming stripped 4 bases from V and 4 bases from J, with 20 bases between. The CDR3 spans 16 residues. The CDR3 coding sequence is TGTGCCAGCAGCGGGTTTTGCGGGGAGGATGGCTATGGCTACACCTTC. This sequence encodes CASSGFCGEDGYGYTF.

The gene calls are TRBV5-1 and TRBJ2-1; TRBD2 matches 9 bases. The CDR3 is 15 residues long. Germline V lookup: CDR1 SGHRS, CDR2 YFSETQ. After removal of 7 bases from V and 5 bases from J, the junction contained 10 bases not matched to a gene. CDR3 loop: CASSPRLAGNNEQFF. The CDR3 DNA sequence: TGCGCCAGCTCGCCCAGGCTAGCGGGGAACAATGAGCAGTTCTTC.

The rearrangement joins TRBV2 to TRBJ2-3; possible D gene TRBD2, 6 bases. Trimming removed 1 base from V and 0 bases from J, with 11 bases in between. The V gene's germline CDR1 is SNHLY and CDR2 FYNNEI. The CDR3 contains 16 residues. The CDR3 here is CASSEGVAASTDTQYF. CDR3 nucleotide sequence: TGTGCCAGCAGTGAAGGGGTAGCGGCAAGCACAGATACGCAGTATTTT.

The rearrangement joins TRBV29-1 to TRBJ2-7; TRBD1 matches at 10 bases. Germline V gives CDR1 SQVTM, CDR2 ANQGSEA. The V segment lost 5 bases and the J segment 4 bases; nucleotides outside the gene matches: 5. The CDR3 contains 13 residues. In DNA form, the CDR3 reads TGCAGCGTTCGGACAGGGGGTGGGTACGAGCAGTACTTC. Translated: CSVRTGGGYEQYF.